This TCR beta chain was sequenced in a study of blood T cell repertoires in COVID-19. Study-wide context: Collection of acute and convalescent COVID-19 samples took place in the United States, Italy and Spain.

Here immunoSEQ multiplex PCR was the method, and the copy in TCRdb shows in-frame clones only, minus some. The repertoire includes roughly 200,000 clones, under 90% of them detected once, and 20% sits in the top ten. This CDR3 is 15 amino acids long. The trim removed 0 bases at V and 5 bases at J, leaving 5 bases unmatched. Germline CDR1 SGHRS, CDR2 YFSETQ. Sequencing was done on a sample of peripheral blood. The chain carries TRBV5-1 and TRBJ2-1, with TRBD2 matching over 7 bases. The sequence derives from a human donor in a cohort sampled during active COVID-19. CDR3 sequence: CASSLGGGNDNEQFF. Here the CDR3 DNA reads TGCGCCAGCAGCTTGGGCGGGGGAAACGACAATGAGCAGTTCTTC.